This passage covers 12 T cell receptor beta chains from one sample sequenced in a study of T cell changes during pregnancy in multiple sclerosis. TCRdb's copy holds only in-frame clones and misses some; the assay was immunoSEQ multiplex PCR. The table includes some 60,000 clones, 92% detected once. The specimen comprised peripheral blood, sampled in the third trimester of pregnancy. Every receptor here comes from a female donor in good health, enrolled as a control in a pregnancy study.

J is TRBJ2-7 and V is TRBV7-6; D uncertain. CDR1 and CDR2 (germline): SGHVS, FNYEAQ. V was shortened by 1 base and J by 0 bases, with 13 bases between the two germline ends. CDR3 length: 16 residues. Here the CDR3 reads CASSLGGSLSSYEQYF. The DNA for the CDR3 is TGTGCCAGCAGCTTAGGAGGTAGCCTCAGCTCCTACGAGCAGTACTTC.

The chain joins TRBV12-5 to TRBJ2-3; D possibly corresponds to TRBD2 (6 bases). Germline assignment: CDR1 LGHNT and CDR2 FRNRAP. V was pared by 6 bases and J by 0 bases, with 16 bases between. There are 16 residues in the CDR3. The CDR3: CASGYQGEASTDTQYF. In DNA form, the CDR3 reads TGTGCTAGTGGGTATCAAGGGGAGGCTAGCACAGATACGCAGTATTTT.

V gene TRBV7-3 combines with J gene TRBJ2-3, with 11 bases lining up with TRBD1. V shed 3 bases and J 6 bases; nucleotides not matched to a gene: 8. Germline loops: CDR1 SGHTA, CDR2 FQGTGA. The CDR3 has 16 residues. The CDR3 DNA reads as TGTGCCAGCAGCTTTATCGGGACAGGGGGTGGTGATACGCAGTATTTT. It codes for CASSFIGTGGGDTQYF.

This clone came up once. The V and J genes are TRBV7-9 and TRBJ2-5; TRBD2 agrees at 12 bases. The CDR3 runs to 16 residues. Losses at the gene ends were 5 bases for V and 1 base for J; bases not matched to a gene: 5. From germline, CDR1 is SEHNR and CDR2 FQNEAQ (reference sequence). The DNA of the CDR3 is TGTGCCAGCAGCCACGGGACTAGCGGGCGCCAAGAGACCCAGTACTTC. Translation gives CASSHGTSGRQETQYF.

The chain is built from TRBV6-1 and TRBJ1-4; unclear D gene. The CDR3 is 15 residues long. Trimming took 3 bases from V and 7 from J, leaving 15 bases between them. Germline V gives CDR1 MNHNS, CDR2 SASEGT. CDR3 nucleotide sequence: TGTGCCAGCAGTGATATAGGGAGAACTGGTGAAAAACTGTTTTTT. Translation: CASSDIGRTGEKLFF.

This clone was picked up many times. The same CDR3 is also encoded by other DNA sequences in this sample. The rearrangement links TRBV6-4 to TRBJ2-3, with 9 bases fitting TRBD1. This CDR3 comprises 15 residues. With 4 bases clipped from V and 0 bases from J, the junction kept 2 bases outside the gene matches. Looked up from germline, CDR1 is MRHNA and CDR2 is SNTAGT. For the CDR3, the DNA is TGTGCCAGCAGTGCCGGGACAGGGAGCACAGATACGCAGTATTTT. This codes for CASSAGTGSTDTQYF.

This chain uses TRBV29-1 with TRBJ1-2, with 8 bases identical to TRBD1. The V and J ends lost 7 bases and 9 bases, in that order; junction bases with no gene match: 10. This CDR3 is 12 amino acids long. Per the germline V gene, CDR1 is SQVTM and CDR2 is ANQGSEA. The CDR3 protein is CSAVDRVSSYTF. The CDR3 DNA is TGCAGCGCCGTGGACAGGGTTAGTAGCTACACCTTC.

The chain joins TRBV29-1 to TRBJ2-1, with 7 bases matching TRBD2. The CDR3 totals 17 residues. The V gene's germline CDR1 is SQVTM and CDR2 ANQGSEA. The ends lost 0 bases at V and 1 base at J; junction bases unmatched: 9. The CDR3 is CSVEDRASGMSYNEQFF. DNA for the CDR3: TGCAGCGTTGAAGATCGGGCTAGCGGAATGTCCTACAATGAGCAGTTCTTC.

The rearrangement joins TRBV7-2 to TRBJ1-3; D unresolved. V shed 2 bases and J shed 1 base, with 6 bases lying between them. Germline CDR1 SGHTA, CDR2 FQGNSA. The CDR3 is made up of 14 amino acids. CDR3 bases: TGTGCCAGCAGCTTACTGACTTCTGGAAACACCATATATTTT. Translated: CASSLLTSGNTIYF.

This CDR3 is CASSTTETGAYGYTF. DNA of the CDR3: TGTGCCAGCAGTACTACCGAGACAGGGGCCTATGGCTACACCTTC. The chain recombines TRBV6-5 with TRBJ1-2; 8 nucleotides align to TRBD1. This CDR3 spans 15 amino acids. Germline CDR1 reads MNHEY; CDR2 reads SVGAGI. V lost 5 bases and J lost 4; bases outside the gene matches: 9.

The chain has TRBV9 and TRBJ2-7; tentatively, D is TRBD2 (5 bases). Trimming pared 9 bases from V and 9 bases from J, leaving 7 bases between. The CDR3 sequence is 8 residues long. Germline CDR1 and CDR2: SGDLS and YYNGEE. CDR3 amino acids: CAIRGQYF. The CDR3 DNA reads TGTGCCATCCGGGGGCAGTACTTC.

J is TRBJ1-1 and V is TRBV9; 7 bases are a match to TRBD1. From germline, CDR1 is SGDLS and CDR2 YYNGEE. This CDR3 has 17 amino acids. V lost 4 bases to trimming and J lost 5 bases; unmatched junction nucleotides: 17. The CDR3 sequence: CASSPRSSDRRGTEAFF. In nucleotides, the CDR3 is TGTGCCAGCAGCCCCAGATCCTCGGACAGGCGTGGGACTGAAGCTTTCTTT.